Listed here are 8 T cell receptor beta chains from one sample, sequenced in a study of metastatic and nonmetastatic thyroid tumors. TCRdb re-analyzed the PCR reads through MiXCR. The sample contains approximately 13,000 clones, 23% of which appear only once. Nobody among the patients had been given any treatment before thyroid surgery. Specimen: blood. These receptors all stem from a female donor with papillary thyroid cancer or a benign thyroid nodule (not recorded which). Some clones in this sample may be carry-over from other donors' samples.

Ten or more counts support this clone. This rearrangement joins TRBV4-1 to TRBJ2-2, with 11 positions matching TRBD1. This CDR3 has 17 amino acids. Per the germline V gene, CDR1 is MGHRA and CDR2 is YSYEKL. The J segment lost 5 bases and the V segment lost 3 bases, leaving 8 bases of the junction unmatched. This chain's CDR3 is CASSHPAGTGGTGELFF. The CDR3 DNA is TGCGCCAGCAGCCATCCCGCCGGGACAGGGGGGACCGGGGAGCTGTTTTTT.

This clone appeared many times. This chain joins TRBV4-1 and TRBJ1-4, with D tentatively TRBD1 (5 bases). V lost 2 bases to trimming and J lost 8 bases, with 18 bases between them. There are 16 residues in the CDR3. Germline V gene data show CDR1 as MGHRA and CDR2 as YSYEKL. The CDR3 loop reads CASSQTAGTPGEKLFF. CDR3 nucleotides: TGCGCCAGCAGCCAAACAGCCGGGACCCCGGGGGAAAAACTGTTTTTT.

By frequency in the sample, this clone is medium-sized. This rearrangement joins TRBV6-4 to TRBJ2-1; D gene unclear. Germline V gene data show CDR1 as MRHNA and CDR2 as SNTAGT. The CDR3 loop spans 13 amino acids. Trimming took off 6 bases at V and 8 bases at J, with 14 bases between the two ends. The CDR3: CASSREVSDEQFF. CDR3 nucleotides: TGTGCCAGCAGCCGAGAAGTGAGCGATGAGCAGTTCTTC.

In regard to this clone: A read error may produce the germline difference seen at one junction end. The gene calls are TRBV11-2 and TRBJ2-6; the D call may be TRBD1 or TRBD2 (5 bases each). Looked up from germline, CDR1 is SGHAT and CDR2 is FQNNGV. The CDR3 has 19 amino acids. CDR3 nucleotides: TGTGCCAGCAGCTTAGTCCCTGGGGGTGGGCCCTCTGGGGCCAACGTGCTGACTTTC. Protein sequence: CASSLVPGGGPSGANVLTF.

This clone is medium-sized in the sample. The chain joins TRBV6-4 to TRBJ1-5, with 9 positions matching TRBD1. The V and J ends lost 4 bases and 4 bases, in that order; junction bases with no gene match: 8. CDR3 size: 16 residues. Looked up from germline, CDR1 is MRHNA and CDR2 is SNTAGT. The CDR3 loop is CASSVGGQGSNQPQHF. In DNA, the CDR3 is TGTGCCAGCAGTGTAGGCGGACAGGGGAGTAATCAGCCCCAGCATTTT.

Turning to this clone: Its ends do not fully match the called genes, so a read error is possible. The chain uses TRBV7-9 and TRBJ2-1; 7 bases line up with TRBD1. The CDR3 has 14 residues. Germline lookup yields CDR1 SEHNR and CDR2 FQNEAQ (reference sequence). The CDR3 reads CASSLGQGSVEHFF. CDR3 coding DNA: TGTGCCAGCAGCTTAGGACAGGGAAGCGTGGAGCATTTCTTC.

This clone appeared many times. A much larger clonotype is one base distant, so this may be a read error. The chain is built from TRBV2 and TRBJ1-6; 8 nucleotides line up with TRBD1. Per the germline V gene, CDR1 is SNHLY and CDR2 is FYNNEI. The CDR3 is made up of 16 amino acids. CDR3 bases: TGTGCCAGCAGTGAAAGAAGGGACAGGTATAGTTCACCCCTCCACTTT. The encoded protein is CASSERRDRYSSPLHF.

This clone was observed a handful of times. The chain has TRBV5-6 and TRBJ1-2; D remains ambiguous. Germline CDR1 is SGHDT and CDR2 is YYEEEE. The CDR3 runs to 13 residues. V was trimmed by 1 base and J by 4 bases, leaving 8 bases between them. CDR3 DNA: TGTGCCAGCAGCTTGAGAAGATCCTATGGCTACACCTTC. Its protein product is CASSLRRSYGYTF.